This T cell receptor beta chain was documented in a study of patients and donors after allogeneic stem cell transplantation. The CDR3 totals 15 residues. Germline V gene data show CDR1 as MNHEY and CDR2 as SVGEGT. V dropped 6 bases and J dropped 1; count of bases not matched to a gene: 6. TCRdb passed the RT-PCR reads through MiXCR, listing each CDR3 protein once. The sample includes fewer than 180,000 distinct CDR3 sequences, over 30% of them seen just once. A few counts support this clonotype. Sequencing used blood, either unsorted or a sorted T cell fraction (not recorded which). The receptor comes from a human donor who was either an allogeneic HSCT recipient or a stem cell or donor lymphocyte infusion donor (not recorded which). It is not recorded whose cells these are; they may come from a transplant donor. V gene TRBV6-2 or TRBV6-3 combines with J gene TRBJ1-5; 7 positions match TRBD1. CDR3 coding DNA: TGTGCCAGCAGCCAGGGGGGAATCAGCAATCAGCCCCAGCATTTT. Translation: CASSQGGISNQPQHF.